The 24 T cell receptor beta chains below come from one sample, sequenced in a study of cytomegalovirus exposure and HLA in healthy donors. 60 Vbeta and 13 Jbeta primers were used in PCR. Profiled with immunoSEQ multiplex PCR; TCRdb holds only in-frame clones, not every one. The profile shows more than 50,000 clones, 85% of them singletons. The sequencing input was PBMCs. All receptors come from a female donor in good health and CMV-seronegative.

This sequence joins TRBV28 and TRBJ2-3, with D unclear. CDR3 length: 13 residues. Trimming cost V 5 bases and J 8 bases, with 14 bases left between them. Germline CDR1 MDHEN, CDR2 SYDVKM. CDR3 loop: CASSPTTPGTQYF. The CDR3 nucleotides read TGTGCCAGCAGTCCAACTACTCCGGGTACGCAGTATTTT.

The chain combines TRBV29-1 with TRBJ2-5; D is possibly TRBD2 (5 bases). V lost 4 bases and J lost 5, with 11 bases in between. The CDR3 consists of 12 residues. The germline V gene encodes CDR1 SQVTM and CDR2 ANQGSEA. The chain's CDR3 is CSVVKGVETQYF. CDR3 nucleotides: TGCAGCGTTGTTAAGGGAGTGGAGACCCAGTACTTC.

The gene calls are TRBV7-8 and TRBJ1-4, with D hard to call. Germline loops: CDR1 SGHVS, CDR2 FQNEAQ. This CDR3 contains 14 residues. Trimming stripped 5 bases from V and 7 bases from J, with 14 bases between. The chain's CDR3 is CASSLVFGGEKLFF. CDR3 in DNA: TGTGCCAGCAGCCTAGTATTCGGCGGTGAAAAACTGTTTTTT.

J is TRBJ2-7 and V is TRBV2; 7 bases match TRBD2. The CDR3 is made up of 14 amino acids. V lost 11 bases to trimming and J lost 0 bases; unmatched junction nucleotides: 10. Germline-derived CDR1 and CDR2 are SNHLY and FYNNEI. CDR3 sequence (DNA): TGTGCCGGATTTGGGGGAGGGAGCTCCTACGAGCAGTACTTC. This sequence encodes CAGFGGGSSYEQYF.

On this clone itself: One end of the junction does not line up with germline, which may come from a read error. The V and J genes are TRBV7-9 and TRBJ2-3; 10 bases agree with TRBD1. This CDR3 comprises 16 residues. The germline gives CDR1 SEHNR, CDR2 FQNEAQ (reference sequence). In DNA form, the CDR3 reads TGTTCCAGCAGCGAAGGTCGGGACAGGGGTAGAGGTACGCAGTATTTT. Residues: CSSSEGRDRGRGTQYF.

This chain links TRBV7-9 with TRBJ2-7, with TRBD1 identical over 8 bases. CDR3 length: 15 residues. Looked up from germline, CDR1 is SEHNR and CDR2 is FQNEAQ (reference sequence). Trimming took 5 bases from V and 0 from J; bases not matched to a gene: 6. The chain's CDR3 is CASSPRTGSSYEQYF. CDR3 nucleotides: TGTGCCAGCAGCCCGCGGACAGGGAGCTCCTACGAGCAGTACTTC. Together with reference TRBV7-9 and TRBJ2-7, the CDR3 gives the full variable domain: DTGVSQNPRHKITKRGQNVTFRCDPISEHNRLYWYRQTLGQGPEFLTYFQNEAQLEKSRLLSDRFSAERPKGSFSTLEIQRTEQGDSAMYLCASSPRTGSSYEQYFGPGTRLTVT.

This chain uses TRBV6-5 with TRBJ2-7; perhaps TRBD1 as D (5 bases). The germline V gene encodes CDR1 MNHEY and CDR2 SVGAGI. V dropped 5 bases and J dropped 10 bases, with 12 bases sitting between them. This CDR3 comprises 11 residues. The CDR3 bases are TGTGCCAGCAGTAACTACAGGTTCCAGTACTTC. Protein: CASSNYRFQYF.

J is TRBJ2-7 and V is TRBV7-2, with a tentative D call TRBD2 (5 bases). CDR3 size: 14 residues. Per germline, CDR1 SGHTA and CDR2 FQGNSA. V was trimmed by 5 bases and J by 0 bases, leaving 11 bases between them. The CDR3 reads CASSPHGGSYEQYF. The CDR3, as DNA: TGTGCCAGCAGCCCACACGGAGGCTCCTACGAGCAGTACTTC. Full variable domain (outside the CDR3, taken from reference TRBV7-2 and TRBJ2-7): GAGVSQSPSNKVTEKGKDVELRCDPISGHTALYWYRQSLGQGLEFLIYFQGNSAPDKSGLPSDRFSAERTGGSVSTLTIQRTQQEDSAVYLCASSPHGGSYEQYFGPGTRLTVT.

The rearrangement joins TRBV20-1 to TRBJ1-1; possible D gene TRBD1, 6 bases. This CDR3 is 11 amino acids long. V lost 6 bases and J lost 7, with 12 bases in between. Per the germline V gene, CDR1 is DFQATT and CDR2 is SNEGSKA (reference sequence). CDR3 residues: CSAKDSLEAFF. CDR3 sequence (DNA): TGCAGTGCAAAGGACAGCCTTGAAGCTTTCTTT.

This chain links TRBV5-1 with TRBJ2-7, with 12 bases lining up with TRBD2. Germline V gives CDR1 SGHRS, CDR2 YFSETQ. CDR3 length equals 17 residues. J lost 6 bases, V lost 0 bases, and 10 bases had no gene match. The CDR3 reads CASSLAPSGGAGGEQYF. The CDR3 DNA reads TGCGCCAGCAGCTTGGCTCCTAGCGGGGGGGCCGGGGGCGAGCAGTACTTC.

The genes are TRBV6-5 and TRBJ1-1; TRBD1 matches at 10 bases. The germline CDR1 and CDR2 sequences are MNHEY and SVGAGI. The CDR3 spans 15 residues. V shed 6 bases, J shed 1 base, and the junction held 5 bases outside the gene matches. CDR3 nucleotides: TGTGCCAGCAGACCGGACAGGGGGTCGAACACTGAAGCTTTCTTT. As protein: CASRPDRGSNTEAFF.

This clone was picked up one time. This chain uses TRBV28 with TRBJ1-5; 9 bases fit TRBD1. The J segment lost 6 bases and the V segment lost 6 bases, leaving 6 bases of the junction unmatched. The CDR3 spans 14 residues. The germline V gene has CDR1 MDHEN and CDR2 SYDVKM. The CDR3 loop reads CASRGTGLGQPQHF. Here the CDR3 DNA reads TGTGCCAGCAGGGGGACAGGGTTAGGTCAGCCCCAGCATTTT.

This clone showed up just a few times. V usage is TRBV2 and J usage is TRBJ2-3, with TRBD1 matching 8 bases. The germline V gene encodes CDR1 SNHLY and CDR2 FYNNEI. V trimming: 2 bases; J trimming: 3 bases; junction bases outside the gene matches: 4. The CDR3 length is 15 residues. In nucleotides, the CDR3 is TGTGCCAGCAGTGAATCAGGGGGCAGAACAGATACGCAGTATTTT. It specifies CASSESGGRTDTQYF.

The chain combines TRBV5-5 with TRBJ2-2, with 7 bases lining up with TRBD1. J lost 5 bases, V lost 3 bases, and 7 bases had no gene match. CDR3 length: 15 residues. CDR1 and CDR2 (germline): SGHKS, YYEKEE (reference sequence). The CDR3 spells CASSSGQRETGELFF. CDR3 coding DNA: TGTGCCAGCAGCTCGGGACAGCGAGAAACCGGGGAGCTGTTTTTT.

The gene calls are TRBV27 and TRBJ2-1, with TRBD1 matching over 12 bases. V was pared by 6 bases and J by 9 bases, with 9 bases of the junction left unmatched. Germline CDR1 and CDR2: MNHEY and SMNVEV (reference sequence). This CDR3 is built from 15 residues. The CDR3 protein is CASSSGTGGTREQFF. The CDR3 DNA is TGTGCCAGCAGCTCCGGGACAGGGGGCACACGTGAGCAGTTCTTC.

The chain employs TRBV2 and TRBJ1-5; the D is unclear. Germline loops: CDR1 SNHLY, CDR2 FYNNEI. Trimming removed 4 bases at V and 0 bases at J, with 7 bases between. This CDR3 has 14 residues. In DNA form, the CDR3 reads TGTGCCAGCAGTGGTGCGTATAGCAATCAGCCCCAGCATTTT. Its translation is CASSGAYSNQPQHF.

The chain couples TRBV7-8 to TRBJ1-2; possibly TRBD1 for D (6 bases). The CDR3 is 16 residues long. V was shortened by 1 base and J by 2 bases, with 14 bases between the two germline ends. Germline loops: CDR1 SGHVS, CDR2 FQNEAQ. The CDR3 loop is CASSLGGGARNYGYTF. In DNA form, the CDR3 reads TGTGCCAGCAGCTTAGGAGGGGGGGCACGGAACTATGGCTACACCTTC.

The CDR3 protein is CASRTFKLAEQETQYF. For the CDR3, the DNA is TGTGCCAGCAGAACTTTCAAACTAGCGGAACAAGAGACCCAGTACTTC. The chain links TRBV6-6 to TRBJ2-5; 8 positions match TRBD2. Germline lookup yields CDR1 MNHNY and CDR2 SVGAGI (reference sequence). With 6 bases clipped from V and 2 bases from J, the junction kept 11 bases outside the gene matches. CDR3 length equals 16 residues.

Written as DNA, the CDR3 is TGTGCCAGCAGCTTTCGTGGGCAGGGTGAAGCTTTCTTT. Amino acids: CASSFRGQGEAFF. The chain carries TRBV5-4 and TRBJ1-1, with TRBD1 as a possible D gene (5 bases). CDR1 SGHNT and CDR2 YYREEE come from the germline V gene (reference sequence). The CDR3 totals 13 residues. Trimming removed 2 bases at V and 7 bases at J, with 12 bases between.

V gene TRBV19 combines with J gene TRBJ2-7; 8 nucleotides line up with TRBD1. Germline CDR1 is LNHDA and CDR2 is SQIVND (reference sequence). J was trimmed by 2 bases and V by 4 bases; bases with no gene match: 4. The CDR3 is 14 residues long. For the CDR3, the DNA is TGTGCCAGTAGTAACCGGGACAGGACCTACGAGCAGTACTTC. This encodes CASSNRDRTYEQYF.

This clone occurred a few times. The junction differs from germline at one of its ends, possibly a read error. The rearrangement uses TRBV7-9 and TRBJ2-7, with D uncertain. This CDR3 has 12 amino acids. CDR1 and CDR2 from the germline V gene are SEHNR and FQNEAQ (reference sequence). Here the CDR3 reads CSSSLGNYEQYF. DNA of the CDR3: TGTTCCAGCAGCTTAGGTAACTACGAGCAGTACTTC.

This chain uses TRBV9 with TRBJ2-2; 10 bases are shared with TRBD2. Germline lookup yields CDR1 SGDLS and CDR2 YYNGEE. This CDR3 has 16 amino acids. Unmatched junction bases numbered 8, after V lost 6 bases and J lost 3 bases. The CDR3 nucleotides are TGTGCCAGCACCCGTAGCGGGGGGCCTTACACCGGGGAGCTGTTTTTT. Amino acid sequence: CASTRSGGPYTGELFF. The full variable domain, with the rest looked up from reference TRBV9 and TRBJ2-2, is DSGVTQTPKHLITATGQRVTLRCSPRSGDLSVYWYQQSLDQGLQFLIQYYNGEERAKGNILERFSAQQFPDLHSELNLSSLELGDSALYFCASTRSGGPYTGELFFGEGSRLTVL.

The chain combines TRBV9 with TRBJ2-3, with TRBD2 matching over 7 bases. CDR3 length: 15 amino acids. Germline CDR1 and CDR2: SGDLS and YYNGEE. V was pared by 0 bases and J by 2 bases, with 3 bases of the junction left unmatched. DNA of the CDR3: TGTGCCAGCAGCGTAGTAGGGGACTACACAGATACGCAGTATTTT. Translation gives CASSVVGDYTDTQYF.

The genes are TRBV5-4 and TRBJ2-3; D might be TRBD1 (8 bases). Looked up from germline, CDR1 is SGHNT and CDR2 is YYREEE (reference sequence). Trimming took off 3 bases at V and 5 bases at J, with 16 bases between the two ends. The CDR3 contains 15 residues. The CDR3 DNA reads TGTGCCAGCAGCTGGACAGGGAGGGGGCGAGATACGCAGTATTTT. This translates into CASSWTGRGRDTQYF.